The clone carrying this TCR beta chain has at least ten counts. TCRdb reprocessed the RT-PCR reads via MiXCR and lists one record per CDR3 protein. The data contain about 680,000 distinct CDR3 sequences, 14% of them seen just once; the ten biggest clones take up 3% to 4.5%. CDR1 SGHTA and CDR2 FQGTGA come from the germline V gene. V lost 3 bases to trimming and J lost 9 bases; unmatched junction nucleotides: 10. The length of the CDR3 is 16 residues. This sequence was found in a female donor in good health, serving as a healthy control. The J gene is TRBJ2-1, the V gene TRBV7-3; 11 positions agree with TRBD1. The sequenced sample consisted of memory CD4+ T cells from blood. CDR3 nucleotide sequence: TGTGCCAGCAGCTTGGCTGCTGGACAGGGGGCGGGTGAGCAGTTCTTC. This sequence encodes CASSLAAGQGAGEQFF.